A single sample gave rise to the 32 T cell receptor beta chains below, sequenced in a study of control samples from healthy donors and cancer patients. Sequenced by immunoSEQ multiplex PCR; TCRdb stores in-frame clones only, minus some. Counted here are roughly 26,000 clones, about 81% occurring once; the ten biggest clones make up less than 30%. Specimen: PBMCs. The receptor set was obtained from a man aged 60 to 69 with colorectal cancer.

CDR3 nucleotide sequence: TGTGCCAGCAGACCCGAGAAGGGGACTTTGAACACTGAAGCTTTCTTT. Protein product: CASRPEKGTLNTEAFF. The chain is built from TRBV11-2 and TRBJ1-1; D perhaps matches TRBD1 (5 bases). This CDR3 has 16 residues. Germline assignment: CDR1 SGHAT and CDR2 FQNNGV. Trimming shortened V by 6 bases and J by 0 bases, and 17 bases separated the two germline ends. The full variable domain, rest sourced from reference TRBV11-2 and TRBJ1-1, is EAGVAQSPRYKIIEKRQSVAFWCNPISGHATLYWYQQILGQGPKLLIQFQNNGVVDDSQLPKDRFSAERLKGVDSTLKIQPAKLEDSAVYLCASRPEKGTLNTEAFFGQGTRLTVV.

The rearrangement joins TRBV7-6 to TRBJ1-3, with 7 bases aligning to TRBD1. J gave up 0 bases and V 5 bases, and 7 bases lay outside the gene matches. Germline CDR1 and CDR2: SGHVS and FNYEAQ. This CDR3 is 16 amino acids long. The CDR3 DNA sequence: TGTGCCAGCAGCCCAGTAGGGGGCAGCTCTGGAAACACCATATATTTT. Amino acids: CASSPVGGSSGNTIYF.

This sequence joins TRBV30 and TRBJ2-3, with TRBD1 matching 8 bases. With V trimmed by 5 bases and J by 2 bases, 9 bases remained unmatched. Germline V gene lookup returns CDR1 GTSNPN and CDR2 SVGIG (reference sequence). This CDR3 comprises 15 residues. CDR3 in DNA: TGTGCCTGGGGGTCAGGGGGCAAAAACACAGATACGCAGTATTTT. It codes for CAWGSGGKNTDTQYF.

J is TRBJ1-3 and V is TRBV4-3; unclear D gene. Per the germline V gene, CDR1 is LGHNA and CDR2 is YSLEER. CDR3 size: 15 residues. Trimming cost V 5 bases and J 9 bases, with 20 bases left between them. The CDR3 DNA is TGCGCCAGCAGCTTCGGACTGTATGGGGAAGGCACCATATATTTT. Residues: CASSFGLYGEGTIYF.

The chain employs TRBV30 and TRBJ1-2, with D perhaps matching TRBD1 (6 bases). The CDR3 consists of 13 residues. Trimming removed 3 bases at V and 3 bases at J, with 11 bases between. CDR1 and CDR2 (germline): GTSNPN, SVGIG (reference sequence). CDR3 coding DNA: TGTGCCTGGAGCGTACAGGGTTACTATGGCTACACCTTC. Translation: CAWSVQGYYGYTF.

The chain links TRBV11-2 to TRBJ1-1; no clear D. V was pared by 2 bases and J by 4 bases, with 14 bases between. This CDR3 contains 15 residues. CDR1 SGHAT and CDR2 FQNNGV come from the germline V gene. The CDR3 DNA sequence: TGTGCCAGCAGCTTATCGGATCGGTGGAGCACTGAAGCTTTCTTT. Protein product: CASSLSDRWSTEAFF.

The gene calls are TRBV10-1 and TRBJ2-3; 7 positions agree with TRBD2. Germline V CDR1 and CDR2: WNHNN, SYGVQD (reference sequence). After removal of 2 bases from V and 1 base from J, the junction contained 6 bases not matched to a gene. The CDR3 is made up of 16 amino acids. The CDR3 sequence: CASSEQGGTRTDTQYF. The CDR3 nucleotides are TGCGCCAGCAGTGAGCAGGGAGGGACGCGCACAGATACGCAGTATTTT.

This sequence joins TRBV21-1 and TRBJ1-4. TRBV21-1 is assigned pseudogene status. This CDR3 is built from 15 residues. CDR3 nucleotides: TGTGCCAGCAGCAAAGTTGGGGAGGCGGATGAAAAACTGTTTTTT. It translates to CASSKVGEADEKLFF.

The V gene is TRBV6-5, the J gene TRBJ1-6, with D unresolved. Trimming left V 2 bases short and J 9 bases short, with 5 bases between. The CDR3 length is 12 residues. The germline V gene encodes CDR1 MNHEY and CDR2 SVGAGI. Here the CDR3 reads CASSYEGSPLHF. The CDR3 nucleotides are TGTGCCAGCAGTTACGAGGGTTCACCCCTCCACTTT.

The V gene is TRBV10-3, the J gene TRBJ2-1; the D is unclear. The V gene's germline CDR1 is ENHRY and CDR2 SYGVKD. Trimming took off 0 bases at V and 0 bases at J, with 12 bases between the two ends. The CDR3 consists of 17 residues. CDR3: CAISESPDNPSYNEQFF. Here the CDR3 DNA reads TGTGCCATCAGTGAGTCCCCCGACAACCCCTCCTACAATGAGCAGTTCTTC.

This clone has a handful of counts. V is TRBV14 and J is TRBJ2-4; D ambiguous. V shed 0 bases and J shed 5 bases, with 17 bases lying between them. The CDR3 runs to 17 residues. CDR1 SGHDN and CDR2 FVKESK come from the germline V gene. The CDR3 sequence: CASSQDLALGSQNIQYF. CDR3 DNA sequence: TGTGCCAGCAGCCAAGATCTGGCTCTGGGGTCGCAAAACATTCAGTACTTC.

The rearrangement joins TRBV21-1 to TRBJ2-7; the listed D gene, TRBD2, was not tested against the DNA. TRBV21-1 is listed as a pseudogene. This CDR3 has 15 residues. CDR3 loop: CASSKVREGSYEQYV. CDR3 sequence (DNA): TGTGCCAGCAGCAAAGTTAGAGAGGGATCCTACGAGCAGTACGTC.

V gene TRBV19 combines with J gene TRBJ1-6; D is undetermined. Trimming stripped 3 bases from V and 14 bases from J, with 14 bases between. Germline CDR1 reads LNHDA; CDR2 reads SQIVND (reference sequence). The CDR3 has 13 residues. CDR3 sequence (DNA): TGTGCCAGTAGTATGAGGTGGACGGGCACCCTCCACTTT. This sequence encodes CASSMRWTGTLHF. Full variable domain (outside the CDR3, taken from reference TRBV19 and TRBJ1-6): DGGITQSPKYLFRKEGQNVTLSCEQNLNHDAMYWYRQDPGQGLRLIYYSQIVNDFQKGDIAEGYSVSREKKESFPLTVTSAQKNPTAFYLCASSMRWTGTLHFGNGTRLTVT.

The sample holds one count of this clone. The gene calls are TRBV19 and TRBJ1-6; tentative D call: TRBD1 (6 bases). The CDR3 spans 15 residues. V was trimmed by 5 bases and J by 8 bases, leaving 16 bases between them. Germline CDR1 LNHDA, CDR2 SQIVND (reference sequence). The CDR3 DNA reads as TGTGCCAGTAGTCGTAGAGGGGAGGGGGATTCACCCCTCCACTTT. Translated: CASSRRGEGDSPLHF.

The chain employs TRBV7-9 and TRBJ1-1; no firm D call. The CDR3 totals 15 residues. CDR1 is SEHNR, CDR2 FQNEAQ, per germline (reference sequence). Trimming took off 5 bases at V and 0 bases at J, with 13 bases between the two ends. Here the CDR3 DNA reads TGTGCCAGCAGCCCGAAGCGCAGACTGAACACTGAAGCTTTCTTT. Its protein is CASSPKRRLNTEAFF.

J is TRBJ2-5 and V is TRBV5-1; a possible D gene is TRBD1 (6 bases). The germline gives CDR1 SGHRS, CDR2 YFSETQ. The length of the CDR3 is 16 residues. V shed 0 bases and J shed 4 bases, with 16 bases lying between them. The CDR3 DNA follows: TGCGCCAGCAGCTTGGGTGTGACGGGACAAGTAGAGACCCAGTACTTC. As protein: CASSLGVTGQVETQYF. Using reference TRBV5-1 and TRBJ2-5 for the parts outside the CDR3, the full variable domain is KAGVTQTPRYLIKTRGQQVTLSCSPISGHRSVSWYQQTPGQGLQFLFEYFSETQRNKGNFPGRFSGRQFSNSRSEMNVSTLELGDSALYLCASSLGVTGQVETQYFGPGTRLLVL.

This chain connects TRBV12-3 or TRBV12-4 to TRBJ1-2; D uncertain. The CDR3 length is 11 residues. Trimming removed 6 bases from V and 10 bases from J, with 12 bases in between. CDR3 sequence reads: CASSLAGYYTF. For the CDR3, the DNA is TGTGCCAGCAGCCTGGCGGGGTACTACACCTTC.

V usage is TRBV19 and J usage is TRBJ1-2, with TRBD1 matching 10 bases. Germline V lookup: CDR1 LNHDA, CDR2 SQIVND (reference sequence). V dropped 3 bases and J dropped 6; count of bases not matched to a gene: 4. CDR3 length: 14 residues. The CDR3 here is CASSIRDRGHGYTF. The CDR3 DNA reads TGTGCCAGTAGTATCCGGGACAGGGGACATGGCTACACCTTC.

This clone was recorded a few times. The gene calls are TRBV5-1 and TRBJ2-1, with D uncertain. The CDR3 runs to 15 residues. Between the trimmed V and J ends, which lost 0 bases and 0 bases, there was a span of 7 bases. Germline V gives CDR1 SGHRS, CDR2 YFSETQ. The CDR3 region is CASSLGQISYNEQFF. In DNA, the CDR3 is TGCGCCAGCAGCTTGGGGCAAATCTCCTACAATGAGCAGTTCTTC.

The chain employs TRBV29-1 and TRBJ1-1; maybe TRBD1 (5 bases). The CDR3 runs 13 residues. V lost 0 bases, J lost 7 bases, and 12 bases lay in between. Germline V gene sequence: CDR1 SQVTM, CDR2 ANQGSEA. CDR3 sequence reads: CSVEEVPGNEAFF. The CDR3 nucleotides read TGCAGCGTTGAAGAAGTACCAGGGAATGAAGCTTTCTTT.

The chain has TRBV6-1 and TRBJ1-5; 8 nucleotides agree with TRBD1. With 3 bases clipped from V and 7 bases from J, the junction kept 5 bases outside the gene matches. Germline assignment: CDR1 MNHNS and CDR2 SASEGT. The CDR3 covers 14 residues. The CDR3: CASSDDRGFQPQHF. Written as DNA, the CDR3 is TGTGCCAGCAGTGACGACAGGGGTTTCCAGCCCCAGCATTTT.

This clone occurred a few times. The rearrangement links TRBV19 to TRBJ1-3; D gene uncertain. The V and J ends lost 3 bases and 0 bases respectively, with 6 bases between them. The germline gives CDR1 LNHDA, CDR2 SQIVND (reference sequence). The length of the CDR3 is 14 residues. The CDR3 is CASSMRGSGNTIYF. As DNA, the CDR3 is TGTGCCAGTAGTATGCGGGGCTCTGGAAACACCATATATTTT. The entire variable domain, with the rest obtained from reference TRBV19 and TRBJ1-3, is as follows: DGGITQSPKYLFRKEGQNVTLSCEQNLNHDAMYWYRQDPGQGLRLIYYSQIVNDFQKGDIAEGYSVSREKKESFPLTVTSAQKNPTAFYLCASSMRGSGNTIYFGEGSWLTVV.

For the CDR3, the DNA is TGTGCCAGTAGTTTTCAACAGGGAGTAGGCGAGCAGTACTTC. Translated: CASSFQQGVGEQYF. The rearrangement links TRBV19 to TRBJ2-7; D is perhaps TRBD1 (6 bases). The germline V gene encodes CDR1 LNHDA and CDR2 SQIVND (reference sequence). Trimming took 5 bases from V and 6 from J, leaving 17 bases between them. This CDR3 spans 14 amino acids.

V gene TRBV30 combines with J gene TRBJ1-1; D not resolved. Trimming took 4 bases from V and 1 from J, leaving 10 bases between them. CDR1 is GTSNPN, CDR2 SVGIG, per germline (reference sequence). The CDR3 runs to 13 residues. The CDR3 loop is CAWKSDGNTEAFF. For the CDR3, the DNA is TGTGCCTGGAAATCCGACGGGAACACTGAAGCTTTCTTT.

On this clone: The same CDR3 also results from other DNA sequences found in this sample. This sequence joins TRBV4-1 and TRBJ1-4; D might be TRBD1 (5 bases). Germline V gives CDR1 MGHRA, CDR2 YSYEKL. With 0 bases removed from V and 3 bases from J, the gap between germline ends came to 11 bases. The CDR3 runs to 16 residues. The CDR3 nucleotides read TGCGCCAGCAGCCAAGATGGAAGGGGACCTAATGAAAAACTGTTTTTT. Translation: CASSQDGRGPNEKLFF.

The CDR3 sequence: CASSARDRGAFF. The CDR3 DNA follows: TGTGCCAGCAGCGCCCGGGACAGGGGAGCTTTCTTT. The chain recombines TRBV9 with TRBJ1-1; TRBD1 matches at 10 bases. The V segment lost 3 bases and the J segment 10 bases; nucleotides outside the gene matches: 3. Germline V gene sequence: CDR1 SGDLS, CDR2 YYNGEE. The CDR3 has 12 residues.

The rearrangement uses TRBV19 and TRBJ1-2; D is perhaps TRBD1 (6 bases). V was shortened by 4 bases and J by 0 bases, with 15 bases between the two germline ends. Germline V CDR1 and CDR2: LNHDA, SQIVND (reference sequence). The CDR3 length is 16 residues. The CDR3 DNA reads TGTGCCAGTAGTACCCAACGGGGGCCGTCTAACTATGGCTACACCTTC. It codes for CASSTQRGPSNYGYTF.

The J gene is TRBJ1-2, the V gene TRBV6-2 or TRBV6-3, with D unresolved. The CDR3 is 15 residues long. The V and J ends lost 5 bases and 2 bases respectively, with 15 bases between them. CDR1 MNHEY and CDR2 SVGEGT come from the germline V gene. The CDR3 nucleotides read TGTGCCAGCAGTGAGGCCCTTCCAGCCAACTATGGCTACACCTTC. Protein sequence: CASSEALPANYGYTF.

The chain joins TRBV7-8 to TRBJ1-5; D is uncertain. The CDR3 is 14 amino acids. Trimming pared 5 bases from V and 4 bases from J, leaving 12 bases between. Germline V gives CDR1 SGHVS, CDR2 FQNEAQ. DNA for the CDR3: TGTGCCAGCAGCCCCATAAGGGTGAATCAGCCCCAGCATTTT. Translating gives CASSPIRVNQPQHF.

The genes are TRBV15 and TRBJ1-5, with a possible D match to TRBD1 (6 bases). The V end was cut by 1 base, the J end by 6 bases, with 22 bases between. Germline V gives CDR1 LNHNV, CDR2 YYDKDF (reference sequence). This CDR3 comprises 18 residues. The CDR3 DNA reads as TGTGCCACCAGCAGAGGAGAGGGGTTGGGGGGCGCAGTTCAGCCCCAGCATTTT. Translating it yields CATSRGEGLGGAVQPQHF.

CDR3 loop: CASAVGNTEAFF. In nucleotides, the CDR3 is TGTGCCAGCGCCGTCGGTAACACTGAAGCTTTCTTT. The genes are TRBV6-5 and TRBJ1-1, with unresolved D. The germline gives CDR1 MNHEY, CDR2 SVGAGI. V shed 8 bases and J shed 2 bases, with 9 bases lying between them. The CDR3 runs 12 residues.

This chain connects TRBV6-5 to TRBJ2-4, with D unresolved. There are 11 residues in the CDR3. CDR1 is MNHEY and CDR2 is SVGAGI in the germline V gene. V was cut by 7 bases and J by 8 bases, with 9 bases left in between. In DNA, the CDR3 is TGTGCCAGCATGTGGGTAGACATTCAGTACTTC. It is translated as CASMWVDIQYF.